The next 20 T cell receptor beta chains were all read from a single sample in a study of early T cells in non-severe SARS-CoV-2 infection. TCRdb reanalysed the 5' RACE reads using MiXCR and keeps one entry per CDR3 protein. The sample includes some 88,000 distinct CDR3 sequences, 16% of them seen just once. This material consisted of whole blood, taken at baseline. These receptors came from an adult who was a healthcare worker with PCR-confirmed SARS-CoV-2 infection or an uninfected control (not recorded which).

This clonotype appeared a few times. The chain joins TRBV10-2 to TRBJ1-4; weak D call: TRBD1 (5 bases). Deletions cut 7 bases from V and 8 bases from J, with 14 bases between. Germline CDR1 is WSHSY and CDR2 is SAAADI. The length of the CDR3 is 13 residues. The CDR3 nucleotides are TGCGCCAGCACCCCGGGACGGGACGAAAAACTGTTTTTT. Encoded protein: CASTPGRDEKLFF.

CDR3 residues: CASRDSGSSYEQYF. CDR3 sequence (DNA): TGTGCCAGCAGAGATAGCGGGAGCTCCTACGAGCAGTACTTC. This sequence joins TRBV6-6 and TRBJ2-7; 9 bases are shared with TRBD2. The CDR3 has 14 residues. The germline gives CDR1 MNHNY, CDR2 SVGAGI (reference sequence). The trim removed 6 bases at V and 0 bases at J, leaving 3 bases unmatched.

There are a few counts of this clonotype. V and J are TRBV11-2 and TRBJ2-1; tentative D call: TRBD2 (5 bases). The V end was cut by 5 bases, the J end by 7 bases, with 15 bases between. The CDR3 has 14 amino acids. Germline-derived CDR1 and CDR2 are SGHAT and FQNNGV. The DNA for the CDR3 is TGTGCCAGCAGCCCGGGGTCAGCCGAGAATGAGCAGTTCTTC. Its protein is CASSPGSAENEQFF.

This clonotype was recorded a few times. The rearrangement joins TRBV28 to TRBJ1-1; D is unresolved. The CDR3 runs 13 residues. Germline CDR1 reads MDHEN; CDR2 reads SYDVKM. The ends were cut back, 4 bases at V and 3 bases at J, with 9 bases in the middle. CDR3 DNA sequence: TGTGCCAGCAGTTCGCAGATTCACACTGAAGCTTTCTTT. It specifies CASSSQIHTEAFF.

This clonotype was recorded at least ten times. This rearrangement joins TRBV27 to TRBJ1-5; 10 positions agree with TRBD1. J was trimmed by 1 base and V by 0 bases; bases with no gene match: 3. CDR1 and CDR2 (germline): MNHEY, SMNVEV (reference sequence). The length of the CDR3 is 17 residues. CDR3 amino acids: CASSLSGGQGSNQPQHF. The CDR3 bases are TGTGCCAGCAGTTTATCGGGGGGACAGGGGAGCAATCAGCCCCAGCATTTT.

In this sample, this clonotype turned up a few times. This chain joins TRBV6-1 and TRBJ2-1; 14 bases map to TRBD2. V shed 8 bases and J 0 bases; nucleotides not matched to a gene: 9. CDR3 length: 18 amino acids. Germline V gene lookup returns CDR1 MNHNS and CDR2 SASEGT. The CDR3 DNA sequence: TGTGCCAGCGGACTAGCGGGAGGTGGTGGGAGCTCCTACAATGAGCAGTTCTTC. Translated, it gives CASGLAGGGGSSYNEQFF.

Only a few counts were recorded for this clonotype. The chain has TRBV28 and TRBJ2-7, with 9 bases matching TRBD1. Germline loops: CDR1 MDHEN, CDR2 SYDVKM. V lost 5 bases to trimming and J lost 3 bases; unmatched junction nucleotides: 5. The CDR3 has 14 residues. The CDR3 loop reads CASSAGTGNYEQYF. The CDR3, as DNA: TGTGCCAGCAGTGCCGGGACAGGGAACTACGAGCAGTACTTC.

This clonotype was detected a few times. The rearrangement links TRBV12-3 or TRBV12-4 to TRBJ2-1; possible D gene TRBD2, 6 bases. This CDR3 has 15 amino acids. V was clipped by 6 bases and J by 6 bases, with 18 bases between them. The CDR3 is CASRPLGSGANEQFF. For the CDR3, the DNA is TGTGCCAGCAGGCCCCTCGGTAGCGGTGCCAATGAGCAGTTCTTC.

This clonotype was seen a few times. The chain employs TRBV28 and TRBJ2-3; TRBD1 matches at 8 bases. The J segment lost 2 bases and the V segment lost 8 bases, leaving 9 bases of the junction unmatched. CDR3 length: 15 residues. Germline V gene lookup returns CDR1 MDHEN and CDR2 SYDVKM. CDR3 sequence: CASGAGGADTDTQYF. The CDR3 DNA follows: TGTGCCAGCGGAGCAGGGGGCGCGGACACAGATACGCAGTATTTT.

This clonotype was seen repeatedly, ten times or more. The CDR3 sequence is CASSLVTEEKLFF. The DNA of the CDR3 is TGTGCCAGCAGCCTAGTGACGGAGGAAAAACTGTTTTTT. This chain connects TRBV7-8 to TRBJ1-4; D not resolved. CDR1 SGHVS and CDR2 FQNEAQ come from the germline V gene. V lost 5 bases and J 8 bases, leaving 12 bases between the germline ends. The CDR3 totals 13 residues.

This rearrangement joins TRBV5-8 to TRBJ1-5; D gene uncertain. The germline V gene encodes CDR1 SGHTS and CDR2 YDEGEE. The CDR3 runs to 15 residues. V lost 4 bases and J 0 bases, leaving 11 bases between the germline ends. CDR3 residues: CASSPDGYSNQPQHF. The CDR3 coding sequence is TGTGCCAGCAGCCCGGACGGCTATAGCAATCAGCCCCAGCATTTT.

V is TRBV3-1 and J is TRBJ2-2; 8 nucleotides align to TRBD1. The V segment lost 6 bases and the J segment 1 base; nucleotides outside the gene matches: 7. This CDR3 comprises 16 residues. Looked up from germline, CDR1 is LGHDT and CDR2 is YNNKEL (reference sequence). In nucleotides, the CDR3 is TGTGCCAGCAGGGCTAGGACAGGGCGGAACACCGGGGAGCTGTTTTTT. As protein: CASRARTGRNTGELFF.

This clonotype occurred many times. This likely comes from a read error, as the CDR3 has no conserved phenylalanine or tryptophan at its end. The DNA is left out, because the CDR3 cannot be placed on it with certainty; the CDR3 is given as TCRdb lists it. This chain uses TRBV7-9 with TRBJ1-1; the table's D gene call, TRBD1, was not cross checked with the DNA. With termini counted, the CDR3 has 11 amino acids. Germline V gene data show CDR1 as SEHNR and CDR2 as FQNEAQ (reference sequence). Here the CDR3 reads CASSPGRGMDV.

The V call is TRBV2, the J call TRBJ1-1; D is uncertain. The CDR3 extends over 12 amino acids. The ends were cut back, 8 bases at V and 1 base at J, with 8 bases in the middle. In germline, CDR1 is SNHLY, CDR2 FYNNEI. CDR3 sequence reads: CASEKGNTEAFF. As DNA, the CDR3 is TGTGCCAGCGAGAAGGGGAACACTGAAGCTTTCTTT.

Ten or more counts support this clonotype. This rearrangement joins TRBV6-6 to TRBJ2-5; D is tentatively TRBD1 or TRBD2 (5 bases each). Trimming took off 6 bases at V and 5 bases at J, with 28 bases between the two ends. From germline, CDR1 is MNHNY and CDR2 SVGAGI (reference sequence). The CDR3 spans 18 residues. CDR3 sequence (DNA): TGTGCCAGCAGCTTACTTGATATCGGGGACCTAACGCAGGAGACCCAGTACTTC. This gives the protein CASSLLDIGDLTQETQYF.

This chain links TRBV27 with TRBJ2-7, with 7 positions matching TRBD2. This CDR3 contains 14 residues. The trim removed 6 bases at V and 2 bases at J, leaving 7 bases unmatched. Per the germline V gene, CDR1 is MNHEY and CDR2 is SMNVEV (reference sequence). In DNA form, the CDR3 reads TGTGCCAGCAGCTCCTCTAGCGGCCCCTACGAGCAGTACTTC. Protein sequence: CASSSSSGPYEQYF.

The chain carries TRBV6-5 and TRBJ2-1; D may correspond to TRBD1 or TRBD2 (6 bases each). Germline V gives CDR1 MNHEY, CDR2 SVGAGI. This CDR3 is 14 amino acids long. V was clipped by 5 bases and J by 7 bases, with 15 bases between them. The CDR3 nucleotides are TGTGCCAGCAGTAATGTGGGGGGCTGGAATGAGCAGTTCTTC. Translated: CASSNVGGWNEQFF.

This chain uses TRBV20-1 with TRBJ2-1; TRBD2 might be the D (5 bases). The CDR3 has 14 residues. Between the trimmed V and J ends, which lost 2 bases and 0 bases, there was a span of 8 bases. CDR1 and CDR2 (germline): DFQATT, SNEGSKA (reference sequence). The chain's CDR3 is CSARKRSSYNEQFF. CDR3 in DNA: TGCAGTGCTAGAAAGCGGAGCTCCTACAATGAGCAGTTCTTC.

The CDR3 here is CASSPPARVNEQFF. The CDR3 bases are TGTGCCAGCTCACCACCGGCCAGGGTCAATGAGCAGTTCTTC. The chain has TRBV18 and TRBJ2-1; TRBD1 is a possible D gene (5 bases). The CDR3 is 14 residues long. CDR1 and CDR2 from the germline V gene are KGHSH and LQKENI. V lost 0 bases, J lost 6 bases, and 9 bases lay in between.

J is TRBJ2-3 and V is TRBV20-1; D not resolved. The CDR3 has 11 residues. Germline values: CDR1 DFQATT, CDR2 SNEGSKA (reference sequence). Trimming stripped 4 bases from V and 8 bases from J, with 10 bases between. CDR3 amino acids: CSATVSVTQYF. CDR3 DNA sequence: TGCAGTGCTACCGTCTCGGTTACGCAGTATTTT.